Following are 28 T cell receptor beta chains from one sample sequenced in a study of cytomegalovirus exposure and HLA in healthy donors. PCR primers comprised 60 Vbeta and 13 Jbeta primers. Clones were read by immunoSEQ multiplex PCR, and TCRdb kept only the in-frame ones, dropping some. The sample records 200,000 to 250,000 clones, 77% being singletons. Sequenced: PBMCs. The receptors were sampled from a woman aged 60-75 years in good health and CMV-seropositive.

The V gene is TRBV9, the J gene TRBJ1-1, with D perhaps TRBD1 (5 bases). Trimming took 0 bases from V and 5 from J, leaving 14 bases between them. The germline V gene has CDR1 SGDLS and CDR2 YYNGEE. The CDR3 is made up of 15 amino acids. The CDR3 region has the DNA TGTGCCAGCAGCGTAGGCGCTTCTGGGGGGACTGAAGCTTTCTTT. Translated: CASSVGASGGTEAFF.

The CDR3 region has the DNA TGTGCCAGCAGCTCGGACAGCCGGAAGGGTACCATATATTTT. This sequence encodes CASSSDSRKGTIYF. This chain uses TRBV7-9 with TRBJ1-3; TRBD1 might be the D (6 bases). CDR1 SEHNR and CDR2 FQNEAQ come from the germline V gene (reference sequence). Deletions cut 4 bases from V and 10 bases from J, with 17 bases between. This CDR3 spans 14 amino acids.

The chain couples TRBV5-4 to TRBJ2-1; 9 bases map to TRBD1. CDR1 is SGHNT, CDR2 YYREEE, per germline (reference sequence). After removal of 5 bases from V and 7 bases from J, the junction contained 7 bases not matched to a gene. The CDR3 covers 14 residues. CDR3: CASSKDRGSNEQFF. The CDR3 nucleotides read TGTGCCAGCAGTAAGGACAGGGGCTCGAATGAGCAGTTCTTC. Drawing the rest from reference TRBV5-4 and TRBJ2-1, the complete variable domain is ETGVTQSPTHLIKTRGQQVTLRCSSQSGHNTVSWYQQALGQGPQFIFQYYREEENGRGNFPPRFSGLQFPNYSSELNVNALELDDSALYLCASSKDRGSNEQFFGPGTRLTVL.

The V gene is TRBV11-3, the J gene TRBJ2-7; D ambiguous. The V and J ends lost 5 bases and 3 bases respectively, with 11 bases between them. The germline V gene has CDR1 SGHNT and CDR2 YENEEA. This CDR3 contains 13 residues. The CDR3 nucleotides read TGTGCCAGCAGCCCCCGGTCCAACTACGAGCAGTACTTC. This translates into CASSPRSNYEQYF.

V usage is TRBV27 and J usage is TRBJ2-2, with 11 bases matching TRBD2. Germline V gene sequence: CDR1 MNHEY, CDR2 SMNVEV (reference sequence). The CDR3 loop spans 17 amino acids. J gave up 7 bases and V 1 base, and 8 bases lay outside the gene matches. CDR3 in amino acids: CASSLLLAGDRSGELFF. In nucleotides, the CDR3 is TGTGCCAGCAGTTTATTACTAGCGGGAGATCGGAGCGGGGAGCTGTTTTTT.

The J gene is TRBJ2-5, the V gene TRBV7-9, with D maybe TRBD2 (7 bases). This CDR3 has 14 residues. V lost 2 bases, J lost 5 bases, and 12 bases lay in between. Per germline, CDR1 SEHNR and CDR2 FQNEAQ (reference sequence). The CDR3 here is CASSLRGGGETQYF. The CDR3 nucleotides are TGTGCCAGCAGCTTAAGAGGGGGGGGTGAGACCCAGTACTTC.

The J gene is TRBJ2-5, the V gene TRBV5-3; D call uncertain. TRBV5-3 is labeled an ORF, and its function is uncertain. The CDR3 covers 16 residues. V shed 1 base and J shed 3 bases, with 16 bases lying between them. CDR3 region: CARSLYVPPAEETQYF. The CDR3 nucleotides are TGTGCCAGAAGCTTGTATGTCCCCCCGGCGGAAGAGACCCAGTACTTC.

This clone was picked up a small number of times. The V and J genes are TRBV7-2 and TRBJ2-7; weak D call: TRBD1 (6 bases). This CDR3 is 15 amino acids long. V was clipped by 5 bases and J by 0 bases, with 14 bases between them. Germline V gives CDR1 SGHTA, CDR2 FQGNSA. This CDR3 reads CASSVPGASSYEQYF. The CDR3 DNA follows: TGTGCCAGCAGCGTTCCAGGGGCCAGCTCCTACGAGCAGTACTTC.

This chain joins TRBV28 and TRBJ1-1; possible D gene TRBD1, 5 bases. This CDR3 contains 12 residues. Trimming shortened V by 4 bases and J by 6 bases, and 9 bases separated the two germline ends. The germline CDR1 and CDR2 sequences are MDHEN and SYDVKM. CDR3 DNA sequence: TGTGCCAGCAGTTCGGGGGTTTCTGAAGCTTTCTTT. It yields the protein CASSSGVSEAFF.

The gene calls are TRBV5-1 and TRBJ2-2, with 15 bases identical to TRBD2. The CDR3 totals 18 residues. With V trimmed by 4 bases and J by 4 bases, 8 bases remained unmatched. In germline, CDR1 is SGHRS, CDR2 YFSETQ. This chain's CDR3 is CASSLGGLAGGITGELFF. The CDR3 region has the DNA TGCGCCAGCAGCCTGGGGGGACTAGCGGGAGGAATCACCGGGGAGCTGTTTTTT.

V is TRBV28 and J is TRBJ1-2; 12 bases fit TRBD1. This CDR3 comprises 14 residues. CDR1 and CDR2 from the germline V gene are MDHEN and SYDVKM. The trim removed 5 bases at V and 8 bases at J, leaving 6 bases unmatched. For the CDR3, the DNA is TGTGCCAGCAGTCCGGGACAGGGGGCGATCGGCTACACCTTC. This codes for CASSPGQGAIGYTF.

The CDR3 here is CASSFTRDRGGKKETQYF. Written as DNA, the CDR3 is TGTGCCAGCAGCTTCACCCGGGACAGGGGGGGCAAAAAAGAGACCCAGTACTTC. The J gene is TRBJ2-5, the V gene TRBV7-9, with 11 nucleotides matching TRBD1. The CDR3 runs 18 residues. Germline V lookup: CDR1 SEHNR, CDR2 FQNEAQ (reference sequence). V lost 3 bases and J lost 3; bases outside the gene matches: 12. The variable domain in full, completed from reference TRBV7-9 and TRBJ2-5, reads DTGVSQNPRHKITKRGQNVTFRCDPISEHNRLYWYRQTLGQGPEFLTYFQNEAQLEKSRLLSDRFSAERPKGSFSTLEIQRTEQGDSAMYLCASSFTRDRGGKKETQYFGPGTRLLVL.

CDR3: CASRRGLLNTEAFF. CDR3 nucleotide sequence: TGTGCCAGTCGGCGAGGACTCTTGAACACTGAAGCTTTCTTT. This chain links TRBV19 with TRBJ1-1; D not certain. Trimming took off 8 bases at V and 0 bases at J, with 13 bases between the two ends. The CDR3 length is 14 residues. CDR1 and CDR2 (germline): LNHDA, SQIVND (reference sequence).

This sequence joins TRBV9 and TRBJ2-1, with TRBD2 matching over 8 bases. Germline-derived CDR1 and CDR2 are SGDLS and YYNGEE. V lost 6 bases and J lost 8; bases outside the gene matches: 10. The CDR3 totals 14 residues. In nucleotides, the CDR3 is TGTGCCAGCAATTTCGGGGGGGCTAACGATGAGCAGTTCTTC. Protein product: CASNFGGANDEQFF.

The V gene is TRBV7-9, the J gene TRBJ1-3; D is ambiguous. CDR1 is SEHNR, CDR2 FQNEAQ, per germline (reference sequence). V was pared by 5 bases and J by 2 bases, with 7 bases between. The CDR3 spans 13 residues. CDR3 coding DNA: TGTGCCAGCAGCCCCGGGGCTGGAAACACCATATATTTT. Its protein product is CASSPGAGNTIYF.

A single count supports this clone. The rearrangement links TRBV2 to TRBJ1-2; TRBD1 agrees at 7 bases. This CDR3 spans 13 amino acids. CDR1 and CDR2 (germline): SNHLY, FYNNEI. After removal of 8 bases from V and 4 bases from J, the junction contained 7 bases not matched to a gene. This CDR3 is CASRRDSLYGYTF. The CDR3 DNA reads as TGTGCCAGCCGCCGGGACAGCCTCTATGGCTACACCTTC.

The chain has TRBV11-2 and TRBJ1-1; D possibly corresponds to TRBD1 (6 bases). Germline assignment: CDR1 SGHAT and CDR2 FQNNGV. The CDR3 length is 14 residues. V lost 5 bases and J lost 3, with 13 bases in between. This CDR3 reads CASSLNTGYTEAFF. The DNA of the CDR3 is TGTGCCAGCAGCCTTAACACAGGGTACACTGAAGCTTTCTTT. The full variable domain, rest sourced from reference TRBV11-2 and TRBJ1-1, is EAGVAQSPRYKIIEKRQSVAFWCNPISGHATLYWYQQILGQGPKLLIQFQNNGVVDDSQLPKDRFSAERLKGVDSTLKIQPAKLEDSAVYLCASSLNTGYTEAFFGQGTRLTVV.

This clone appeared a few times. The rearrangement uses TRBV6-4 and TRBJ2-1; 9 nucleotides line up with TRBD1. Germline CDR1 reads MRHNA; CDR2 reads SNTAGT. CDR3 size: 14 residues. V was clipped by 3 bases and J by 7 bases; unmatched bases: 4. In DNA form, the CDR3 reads TGTGCCAGCAGTGAACAGGGGGCAAAAAATGAGCAGTTCTTC. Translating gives CASSEQGAKNEQFF.

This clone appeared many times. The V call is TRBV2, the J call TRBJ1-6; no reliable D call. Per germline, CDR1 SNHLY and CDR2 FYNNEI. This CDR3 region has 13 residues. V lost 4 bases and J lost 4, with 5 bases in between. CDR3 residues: CASSVLYNSPLHF. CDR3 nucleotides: TGTGCCAGCAGTGTATTGTATAATTCACCCCTCCACTTT.

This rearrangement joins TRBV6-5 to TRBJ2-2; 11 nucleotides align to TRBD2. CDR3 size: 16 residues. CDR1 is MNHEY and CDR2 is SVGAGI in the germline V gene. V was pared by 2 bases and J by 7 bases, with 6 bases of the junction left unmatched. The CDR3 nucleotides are TGTGCCAGCAGTTACGGGGTAGCGGGAGGGATCGGGGAGCTGTTTTTT. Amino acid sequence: CASSYGVAGGIGELFF.

In DNA, the CDR3 is TGTGCCAGCAGCCCTAGGAGAGGATCTAGCACAGATACGCAGTATTTT. Amino acids: CASSPRRGSSTDTQYF. The V call is TRBV7-2, the J call TRBJ2-3, with D hard to call. Looked up from germline, CDR1 is SGHTA and CDR2 is FQGNSA. Trimming removed 5 bases at V and 0 bases at J, with 15 bases between. The CDR3 is 16 amino acids.

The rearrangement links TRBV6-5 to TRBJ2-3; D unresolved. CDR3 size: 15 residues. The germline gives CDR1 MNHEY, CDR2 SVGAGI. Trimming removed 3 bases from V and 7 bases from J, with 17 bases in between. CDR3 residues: CASSYAAFARNTQYF. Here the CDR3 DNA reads TGTGCCAGCAGTTATGCGGCCTTCGCACGCAATACGCAGTATTTT.

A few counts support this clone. The CDR3 loop reads CAWSALTPNTEAFF. CDR3 sequence (DNA): TGTGCCTGGAGTGCCTTGACACCGAACACTGAAGCTTTCTTT. The J gene is TRBJ1-1, the V gene TRBV30; D uncertain. Trimming stripped 1 base from V and 1 base from J, with 10 bases between. The CDR3 is 14 residues long. Germline assignment: CDR1 GTSNPN and CDR2 SVGIG (reference sequence).

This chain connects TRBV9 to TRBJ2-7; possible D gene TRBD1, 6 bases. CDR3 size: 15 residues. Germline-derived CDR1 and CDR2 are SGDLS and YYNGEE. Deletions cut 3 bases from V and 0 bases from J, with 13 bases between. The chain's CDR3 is CASSAGNRVSYEQYF. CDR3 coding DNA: TGTGCCAGCAGCGCAGGAAACAGGGTCTCCTACGAGCAGTACTTC.

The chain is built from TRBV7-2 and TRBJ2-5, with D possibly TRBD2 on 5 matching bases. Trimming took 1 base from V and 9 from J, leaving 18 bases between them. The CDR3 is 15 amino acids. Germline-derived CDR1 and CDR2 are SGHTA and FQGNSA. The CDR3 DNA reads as TGTGCCAGCAGCTTAGTTGGCCAGGTTATGGGAGCCCAGTACTTC. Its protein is CASSLVGQVMGAQYF.

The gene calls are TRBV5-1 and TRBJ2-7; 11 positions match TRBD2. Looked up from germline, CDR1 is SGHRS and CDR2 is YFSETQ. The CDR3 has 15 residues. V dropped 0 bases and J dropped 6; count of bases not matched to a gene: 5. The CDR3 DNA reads TGCGCCAGCAGCTTGGGACTAGCGGGAATTTCCGAGCAGTACTTC. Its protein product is CASSLGLAGISEQYF.

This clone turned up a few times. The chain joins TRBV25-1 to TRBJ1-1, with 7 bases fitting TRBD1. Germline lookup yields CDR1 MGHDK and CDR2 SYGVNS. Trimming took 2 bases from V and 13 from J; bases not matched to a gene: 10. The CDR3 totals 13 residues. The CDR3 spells CASSEINDRAVFF. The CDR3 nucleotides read TGTGCCAGCAGTGAAATAAACGACAGGGCAGTTTTCTTT.

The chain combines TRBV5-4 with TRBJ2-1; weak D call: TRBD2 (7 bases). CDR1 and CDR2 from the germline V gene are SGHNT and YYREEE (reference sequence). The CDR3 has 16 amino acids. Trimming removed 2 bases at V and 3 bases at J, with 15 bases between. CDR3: CASSFAGAAGYNEQFF. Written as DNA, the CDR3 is TGTGCCAGCAGCTTTGCGGGGGCAGCGGGCTACAATGAGCAGTTCTTC. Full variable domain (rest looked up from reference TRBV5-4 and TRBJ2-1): ETGVTQSPTHLIKTRGQQVTLRCSSQSGHNTVSWYQQALGQGPQFIFQYYREEENGRGNFPPRFSGLQFPNYSSELNVNALELDDSALYLCASSFAGAAGYNEQFFGPGTRLTVL.